This TCR beta chain was identified during a study of T cell responses to AZD1222 COVID-19 vaccine. Points from the study as a whole: Seropositive at baseline were only a handful of AZD1222 recipients. Repertoire collection took place solely once the T cell response had peaked.

Repertoires were generated with immunoSEQ multiplex PCR, while TCRdb's copy carries only in-frame clones and drops some. The sample carries tens of thousands of clones, approximately 90% recorded once. The CDR3 is 16 amino acids. The germline gives CDR1 LNHNV, CDR2 YYDKDF (reference sequence). The V end lost 0 bases, the J end lost 5 bases, and 16 bases lay between the germline ends. A remark on this clone: Antigen specificity is unknown.

The sample here was peripheral blood, taken on day 0 of AZD1222 vaccination. The chain uses TRBV15 and TRBJ2-5; D might be TRBD2 (6 bases). The receptor was isolated from an adult in good health. The CDR3 loop is CATSREGLLGSETQYF. CDR3 nucleotides: TGTGCCACCAGCAGAGAGGGACTTCTCGGATCGGAGACCCAGTACTTC.